Listed below are T cell receptor beta chains from one sample, sequenced in a study of neurological immune-mediated disorders. TCRdb passed the 5' RACE reads through MiXCR, listing each CDR3 protein once. The sample includes 70,000 to 95,000 distinct CDR3 sequences, roughly 13% of them seen just once. Sequencing was done on a sample of PBMCs. Every receptor here comes from a female donor with HTLV-1-associated myelopathy (HAM/TSP). Both conserved end residues are trimmed from each CDR3.

v_gene: TRBV28
j_gene: TRBJ2-3
CDR3aa: ASSPLNGPMGTDTQY

v_gene: TRBV6-6
j_gene: TRBJ2-1
CDR3aa: ASSYSAGGYNEQF

v_gene: TRBV3-1
j_gene: TRBJ2-1
CDR3aa: ASSQKWGTARGEQF

v_gene: TRBV3-1
j_gene: TRBJ1-4
CDR3aa: ASSEYKMGQPNEKLF

v_gene: TRBV12-3/TRBV12-4
j_gene: TRBJ2-1
CDR3aa: ASSLTRGGLNEQF

v_gene: TRBV25-1
j_gene: TRBJ1-2
CDR3aa: ASSEVSSLRNYGYT

v_gene: TRBV20-1
j_gene: TRBJ2-3
CDR3aa: SARGQRADTDTQY

v_gene: TRBV5-1
j_gene: TRBJ2-7
CDR3aa: ASSPPEQGPTGEQY

v_gene: TRBV3-1
j_gene: TRBJ2-7
CDR3aa: ASSRSGARVFFHEQY

v_gene: TRBV2
j_gene: TRBJ1-6
CDR3aa: ASTNLGDRDSPLH

v_gene: TRBV28
j_gene: TRBJ2-7
CDR3aa: ASSALPYEQY

v_gene: TRBV5-1
j_gene: TRBJ2-7
CDR3aa: ASKGDIESYEQY

v_gene: TRBV10-3
j_gene: TRBJ2-2
CDR3aa: AINPREGDGELF

v_gene: TRBV5-1
j_gene: TRBJ2-7
CDR3aa: ASSSSLAGGYEQY

v_gene: TRBV5-1
j_gene: TRBJ1-4
CDR3aa: ASSLDKTHPTNEKLF

v_gene: TRBV20-1
j_gene: TRBJ2-3
CDR3aa: SATRGARTDTQY

v_gene: TRBV3-1
j_gene: TRBJ2-7
CDR3aa: ASSQGQAFYEQY

v_gene: TRBV11-1
j_gene: TRBJ2-3
CDR3aa: ASSRLAGGQDTQY

v_gene: TRBV5-1
j_gene: TRBJ2-3
CDR3aa: ASSLGSGAGTDTQY

v_gene: TRBV4-1
j_gene: TRBJ1-2
CDR3aa: ASSQRSDRANYGYT

v_gene: TRBV3-1
j_gene: TRBJ1-3
CDR3aa: ASSQVLQGRLGNTIY

v_gene: TRBV9
j_gene: TRBJ2-2
CDR3aa: ASSVEGQTGELF

v_gene: TRBV2
j_gene: TRBJ1-2
CDR3aa: ASSEAGGTPVS

v_gene: TRBV29-1
j_gene: TRBJ2-1
CDR3aa: SAIGGSRYNEQF

v_gene: TRBV5-1
j_gene: TRBJ1-4
CDR3aa: ASSLRGARATNEKLF

v_gene: TRBV10-3
j_gene: TRBJ1-1
CDR3aa: AISESFPGQRSAF

v_gene: TRBV7-3
j_gene: TRBJ2-1
CDR3aa: ASSLTSPYNEQF

v_gene: TRBV7-9
j_gene: TRBJ2-1
CDR3aa: ASIPDRDPFDEQF

v_gene: TRBV20-1
j_gene: TRBJ1-2
CDR3aa: SARGRANYGYT

v_gene: TRBV3-1
j_gene: TRBJ1-1
CDR3aa: ASTQGRGAEAF

v_gene: TRBV25-1
j_gene: TRBJ2-7
CDR3aa: ASSEVRGYEQY

v_gene: TRBV28
j_gene: TRBJ1-2
CDR3aa: ASTEGYGYT

v_gene: TRBV12-5
j_gene: TRBJ2-3
CDR3aa: ASGLGATDTQY

v_gene: TRBV6-5
j_gene: TRBJ1-5
CDR3aa: ASSITIPGGSNQPQH

v_gene: TRBV5-1
j_gene: TRBJ2-6
CDR3aa: ASSLGSGANVLT

v_gene: TRBV11-2
j_gene: TRBJ1-5
CDR3aa: ASSPGGSNQPQH

v_gene: TRBV5-5
j_gene: TRBJ2-7
CDR3aa: ASSSGLGQEAYEQY

v_gene: TRBV28
j_gene: TRBJ2-2
CDR3aa: TSRDRNTGELF

v_gene: TRBV4-2
j_gene: TRBJ2-3
CDR3aa: ASSPRLYTDTQY

v_gene: TRBV7-8
j_gene: TRBJ2-1
CDR3aa: ASSSAYEQF

v_gene: TRBV24-1
j_gene: TRBJ2-1
CDR3aa: ATSDLGGQEQF

v_gene: TRBV12-3/TRBV12-4
j_gene: TRBJ2-3
CDR3aa: ASSPRDRLTGTQY

v_gene: TRBV5-1
j_gene: TRBJ1-2
CDR3aa: ASSWGYSGTTYGYT

v_gene: TRBV12-3/TRBV12-4
j_gene: TRBJ1-3
CDR3aa: ASSPTPGPLSGNTIY

v_gene: TRBV5-1
j_gene: TRBJ2-3
CDR3aa: ASSLAGGTGSTDTQY

v_gene: TRBV20-1
j_gene: TRBJ2-7
CDR3aa: SARSRDEQY

v_gene: TRBV19
j_gene: TRBJ1-1
CDR3aa: ASSILQGLGTEAF

v_gene: TRBV28
j_gene: TRBJ2-1
CDR3aa: ASSLRGAYNEQF

v_gene: TRBV10-3
j_gene: TRBJ1-3
CDR3aa: AIRRQGTLGNTIY

v_gene: TRBV28
j_gene: TRBJ2-7
CDR3aa: ASSLWGQTRRNEQY